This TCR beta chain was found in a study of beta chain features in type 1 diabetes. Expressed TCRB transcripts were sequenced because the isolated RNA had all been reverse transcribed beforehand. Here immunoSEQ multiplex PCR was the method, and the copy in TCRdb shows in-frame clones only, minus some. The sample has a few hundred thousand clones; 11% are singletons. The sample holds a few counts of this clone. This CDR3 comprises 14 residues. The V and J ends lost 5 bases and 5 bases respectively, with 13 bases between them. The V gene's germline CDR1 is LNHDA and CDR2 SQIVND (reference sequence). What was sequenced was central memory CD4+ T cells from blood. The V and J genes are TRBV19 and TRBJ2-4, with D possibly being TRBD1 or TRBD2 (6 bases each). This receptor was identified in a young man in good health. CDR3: CASSLRGVQNIQYF. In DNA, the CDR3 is TGTGCCAGTAGTCTTAGGGGGGTACAAAACATTCAGTACTTC.